The present entry profiles one T cell receptor beta chain with its context. Which antigen it targets is not known. No much larger clone is present one base from it, and per-base qualities are unavailable. The library was built by means of 5' RACE. This sample was sequenced with a NextSeq 500. The TCR library protocol attached unique molecular identifiers to individual cDNA molecules to correct for sequencing error and PCR bias. Sequencing covered both TCR alpha and beta chains, and within each sample the abundances of alpha and beta sequences were tightly co-correlated. The paper's data handling went like this. V gene, J gene and CDR3 annotation of TCR sequences was performed with Decombinator V4. Expanded TCRs were defined as changing significantly between any two time points under a Poisson model with p below 0.0001. Abundances of TCRs were expressed as counts per million after normalisation to the total number of TCRs sequenced in each sample. MAIT TCRs were defined by TRAV1-2 paired with TRAJ12, TRAJ20 or TRAJ33, and iNKT TCRs by TRAV10 paired with TRAJ18. VDJdb, accessed 1 November 2021, was searched for CMV, EBV and SARS-CoV-2 annotated TCRs, excluding TCRs annotated for multiple antigens. The raw public reads went through TCRdb reprocessing: fastp at Q25, MiXCR clone calling, in-frame beta chains kept. Each CDR3 protein gets just one entry, which takes the most common genes and DNA from the rows behind it. The V and J calls shown here were made by TCRdb, not taken from the authors' results. This sample has some 40,000 distinct CDR3 sequences in its table, and about 12% of those were observed once. Jointly, the top ten make up about a sixth of the sample.

This was a case-control study nested in a cohort of healthcare workers in London, UK, who had nasopharyngeal swab PCR tests and blood samples taken every week. Between 23 and 31 March 2020, the week of the UK lockdown, healthcare workers were enrolled and then followed up weekly for as long as 16 weeks. The data belong to a study of early T cells in non-severe SARS-CoV-2 infection (dated by TCRdb to the early 2020s). At the level of the whole study: Bulk RNA from unsorted whole blood was used for TCR sequencing, so alpha and beta chains could not be paired. Study-wide conclusions, independent of this receptor: VDJdb matching was skewed toward anti-spike CD8 responses and likely underestimated virus-specific expansions by missing private and CD4 specificities.

The germline V gene sets CDR1 to MGHDK and CDR2 to SYGVNS. V and J lose 2 bases and 4 bases, and a span of 10 bases separates them. Taken from cysteine to phenylalanine, the CDR3 has 14 residues. Of all the DNA, just the CDR3 is kept, 42 bases in frame from base 1. The TCR sequence derives from an adult who was a healthcare worker with PCR-confirmed SARS-CoV-2 infection or an uninfected control (not recorded which). The chain is encoded by TRBV25-1 joined to TRBJ2-3; the D gene lacks a confident call. Sequencing was performed on whole blood. Here the CDR3 is given as CASSELGPSDTQYF. The DNA sequence is TGTGCCAGCAGTGAACTAGGGCCTTCAGATACGCAGTATTTT.